This T cell receptor (beta chain) was captured in a study of control samples from healthy donors and cancer patients. Germline lookup yields CDR1 SGHRS and CDR2 YFSETQ. The CDR3 totals 14 residues. J gave up 5 bases and V 4 bases, and 3 bases lay outside the gene matches. Measured with immunoSEQ multiplex PCR; TCRdb has only the in-frame clones, and not every one. The table has some 150,000 clones, about 90% seen once. The sequence came from a man aged 25 to 45 in good health. Sample: blood. The V and J genes are TRBV5-1 and TRBJ2-2; 9 bases map to TRBD1. This CDR3 reads CASSRTGATGELFF. CDR3 sequence (DNA): TGCGCCAGCAGCCGGACAGGGGCTACCGGGGAGCTGTTTTTT.